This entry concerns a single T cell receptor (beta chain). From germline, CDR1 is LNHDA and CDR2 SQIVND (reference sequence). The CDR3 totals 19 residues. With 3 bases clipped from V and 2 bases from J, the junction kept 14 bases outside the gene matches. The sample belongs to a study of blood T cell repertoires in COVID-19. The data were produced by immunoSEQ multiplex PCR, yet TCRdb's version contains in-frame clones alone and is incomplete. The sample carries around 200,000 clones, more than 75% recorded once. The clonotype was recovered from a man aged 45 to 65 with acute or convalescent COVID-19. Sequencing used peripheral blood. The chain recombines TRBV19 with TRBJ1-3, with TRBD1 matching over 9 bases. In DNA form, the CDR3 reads TGTGCCAGTAGTATTCGGTTTGGGGGACAGGGAACCCCTGGAAACACCATATATTTT. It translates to CASSIRFGGQGTPGNTIYF. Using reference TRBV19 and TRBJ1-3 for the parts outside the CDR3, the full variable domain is DGGITQSPKYLFRKEGQNVTLSCEQNLNHDAMYWYRQDPGQGLRLIYYSQIVNDFQKGDIAEGYSVSREKKESFPLTVTSAQKNPTAFYLCASSIRFGGQGTPGNTIYFGEGSWLTVV.